Many counts were recorded for the clone carrying this T cell receptor (beta chain). The source of the sample is a study of patients and donors after allogeneic stem cell transplantation. One entry per CDR3 protein results from TCRdb running MiXCR on the RT-PCR reads. The sample consists of 160,000 or so distinct CDR3 sequences, roughly 22% of them appearing once. The CDR3 spans 17 residues. The V end was cut by 2 bases, the J end by 8 bases, with 21 bases between. From germline, CDR1 is MGHRA and CDR2 YSYEKL. Input material: blood, either unsorted or a sorted T cell fraction (not recorded which). This sequence was found in a human donor who was either an allogeneic HSCT recipient or a stem cell or donor lymphocyte infusion donor (not recorded which). It is not recorded whose cells these are; they may come from a transplant donor. The V call is TRBV4-1, the J call TRBJ1-4; D call uncertain. The CDR3 here is CASSQPGGVGRGEKLFF. In DNA, the CDR3 is TGCGCCAGCAGCCAACCGGGTGGGGTAGGAAGAGGAGAAAAACTGTTTTTT.